The entry that follows covers one T cell receptor beta chain sequence. As yet, its antigen is unknown. The table came from immunoSEQ multiplex PCR; TCRdb's copy has only in-frame clones and leaves some out. The sample has approximately 130,000 clones, around 90% seen once. The data belong to a study of T cell responses to AZD1222 COVID-19 vaccine. General study findings and limits: Repertoire sampling occurred only after the peak T cell response. Among AZD1222 vaccinees, only six were seropositive at baseline. White British ancestry dominated among donors, who included more females, and clonal diversity was possibly underestimated.

Germline V gene sequence: CDR1 LGHDT, CDR2 YNNKEL (reference sequence). The CDR3 extends over 12 amino acids. Between the trimmed V and J ends, which lost 3 bases and 8 bases, there was a span of 10 bases. The material was peripheral blood, obtained 28 days after the second dose of the MenACWY control vaccine. J is TRBJ1-1 and V is TRBV3-1 (or the pseudogene TRBV3-2), with D possibly TRBD1 on 6 matching bases. The TCR sequence derives from an adult who received the MenACWY meningococcal vaccine as a control. The CDR3 region has the DNA TGTGCCAGCAGCCAGGGGGCGGCCGAAGCTTTCTTT. Amino acids: CASSQGAAEAFF.